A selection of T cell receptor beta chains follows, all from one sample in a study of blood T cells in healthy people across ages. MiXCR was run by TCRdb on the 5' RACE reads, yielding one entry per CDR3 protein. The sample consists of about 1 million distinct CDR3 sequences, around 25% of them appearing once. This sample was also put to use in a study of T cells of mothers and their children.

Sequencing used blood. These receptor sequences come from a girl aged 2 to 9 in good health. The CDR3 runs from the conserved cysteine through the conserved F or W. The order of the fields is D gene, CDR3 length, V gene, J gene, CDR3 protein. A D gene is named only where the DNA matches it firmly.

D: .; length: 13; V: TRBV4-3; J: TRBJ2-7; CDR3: CASSQYRSYEQYF
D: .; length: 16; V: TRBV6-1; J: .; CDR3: CASSEWGGTGSYEQYF
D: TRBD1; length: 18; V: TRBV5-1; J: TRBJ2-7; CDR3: CASSWTGTGRVMYYEQYF
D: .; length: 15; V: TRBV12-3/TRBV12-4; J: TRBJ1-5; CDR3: CASSLLGYSNQPQHF
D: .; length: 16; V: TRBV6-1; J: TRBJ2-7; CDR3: CASSGPTDLGPYEQYF
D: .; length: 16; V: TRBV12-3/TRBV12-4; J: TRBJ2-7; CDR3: CASSLGVGGSSYEQYF
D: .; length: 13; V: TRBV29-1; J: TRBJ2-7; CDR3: CSVVFRGSSEQYF
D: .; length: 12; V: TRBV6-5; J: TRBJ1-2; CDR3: CASSSLSKGYTF
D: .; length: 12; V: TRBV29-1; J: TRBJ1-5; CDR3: CSPDGGHQPQHF
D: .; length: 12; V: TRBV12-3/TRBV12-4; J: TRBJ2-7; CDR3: CASSPGGAEQYF
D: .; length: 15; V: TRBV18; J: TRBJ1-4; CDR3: CASSPPGARGEKLFF
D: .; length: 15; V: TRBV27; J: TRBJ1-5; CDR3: CASSALQGFNQPQHF
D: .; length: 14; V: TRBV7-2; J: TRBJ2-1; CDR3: CASSAWGVENEQFF
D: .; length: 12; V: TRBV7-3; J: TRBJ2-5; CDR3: CASSFGDGTQYF
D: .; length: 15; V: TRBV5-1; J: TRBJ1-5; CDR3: CASSLGTAINQPQHF
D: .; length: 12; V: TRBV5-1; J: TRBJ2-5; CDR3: CASSKGAETQYF
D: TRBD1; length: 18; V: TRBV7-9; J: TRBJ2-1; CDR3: CASSLSKGTGVRYNEQFF
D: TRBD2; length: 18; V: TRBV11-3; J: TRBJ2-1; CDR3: CASSSSSLSGSSYNEQFF
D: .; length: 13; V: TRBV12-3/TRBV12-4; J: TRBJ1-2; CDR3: CASTQTAIYGYTF
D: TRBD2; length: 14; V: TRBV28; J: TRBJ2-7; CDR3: CATFKLAGYYGQYF
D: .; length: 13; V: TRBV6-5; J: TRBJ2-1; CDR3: CASYGSTANEQFF
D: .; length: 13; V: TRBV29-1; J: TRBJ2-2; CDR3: CSVEAWNTGELFF
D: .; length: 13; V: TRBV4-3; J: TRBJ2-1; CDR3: CASSQDWYNEQFF
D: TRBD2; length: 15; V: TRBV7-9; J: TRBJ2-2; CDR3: CASSLRLAVTGELFF
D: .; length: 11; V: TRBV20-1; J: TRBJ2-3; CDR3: CSGWGADTQYF
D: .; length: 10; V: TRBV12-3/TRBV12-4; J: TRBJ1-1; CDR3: CASGEDEAFF
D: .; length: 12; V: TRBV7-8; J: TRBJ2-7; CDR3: CASSPDSDEQYF
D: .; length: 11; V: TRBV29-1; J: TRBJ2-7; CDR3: CSVVAGAEQYF
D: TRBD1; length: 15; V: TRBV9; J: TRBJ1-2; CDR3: CASSVAYRGSDGYTF